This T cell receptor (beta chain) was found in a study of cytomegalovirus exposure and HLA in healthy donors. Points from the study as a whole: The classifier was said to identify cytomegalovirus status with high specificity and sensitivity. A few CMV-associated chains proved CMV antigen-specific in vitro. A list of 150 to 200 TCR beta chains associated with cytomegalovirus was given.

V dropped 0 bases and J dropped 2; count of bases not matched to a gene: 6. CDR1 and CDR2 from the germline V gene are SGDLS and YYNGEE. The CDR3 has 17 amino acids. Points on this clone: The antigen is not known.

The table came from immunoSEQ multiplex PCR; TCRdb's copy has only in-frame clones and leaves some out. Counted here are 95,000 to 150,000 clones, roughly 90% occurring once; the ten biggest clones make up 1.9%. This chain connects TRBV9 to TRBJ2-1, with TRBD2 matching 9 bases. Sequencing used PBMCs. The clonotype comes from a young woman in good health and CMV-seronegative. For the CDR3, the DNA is TGTGCCAGCAGCGTAGCCCCGGGACTAGCAGCCTACAATGAGCAGTTCTTC. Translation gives CASSVAPGLAAYNEQFF.